The 30 T cell receptor beta chains reported below all come from one sample, sequenced in a study of cytomegalovirus exposure and HLA in healthy donors. The PCR ran on 60 Vbeta and 13 Jbeta primers. Sequencing was performed with immunoSEQ multiplex PCR; in TCRdb, only in-frame clones are kept and a portion is missing. The sample records about 170,000 clones, 84% being singletons. The sample consisted of PBMCs. These receptors were obtained from a boy aged 2 to 9 in good health and CMV-seronegative.

The gene calls are TRBV7-6 and TRBJ2-3; D remains ambiguous. The CDR3 is 11 amino acids. Trimming cost V 5 bases and J 5 bases, with 5 bases left between them. CDR1 and CDR2 from the germline V gene are SGHVS and FNYEAQ. The CDR3 nucleotides read TGTGCCAGCAGCATAAAAGATACGCAGTATTTT. Protein: CASSIKDTQYF.

V is TRBV2 and J is TRBJ2-5; TRBD1 is a possible D gene (6 bases). Deletions cut 3 bases from V and 2 bases from J, with 7 bases between. CDR3 length: 13 residues. Germline V gives CDR1 SNHLY, CDR2 FYNNEI. The CDR3 loop is CASSDQGQETQYF. DNA of the CDR3: TGTGCCAGCAGTGATCAGGGGCAAGAGACCCAGTACTTC.

The chain joins TRBV5-1 to TRBJ2-5, with 8 nucleotides matching TRBD1. Trimming removed 2 bases from V and 4 bases from J; junction bases left unmatched: 4. Germline CDR1 reads SGHRS; CDR2 reads YFSETQ. The CDR3 is made up of 14 amino acids. CDR3 coding DNA: TGCGCCAGCAGCTTCAGGGGGCTCACAGAGACCCAGTACTTC. The encoded protein is CASSFRGLTETQYF.

The chain links TRBV4-1 to TRBJ1-2, with a tentative D call TRBD1 (6 bases). Trimming cost V 0 bases and J 5 bases, with 19 bases left between them. The CDR3 has 17 amino acids. Germline CDR1 is MGHRA and CDR2 is YSYEKL. The CDR3 is CASSQDRGGGDLYGYTF. In DNA, the CDR3 is TGCGCCAGCAGCCAAGATAGGGGAGGGGGAGACCTGTATGGCTACACCTTC.

The chain carries TRBV6-6 and TRBJ2-3; D gene ambiguous. Germline V gives CDR1 MNHNY, CDR2 SVGAGI (reference sequence). CDR3 length: 13 residues. Between the trimmed V and J ends, which lost 0 bases and 4 bases, there was a span of 5 bases. In DNA form, the CDR3 reads TGTGCCAGCAGTTACTCTACGGCAGATACGCAGTATTTT. The encoded protein is CASSYSTADTQYF.

The gene calls are TRBV6-5 and TRBJ2-3, with 8 bases fitting TRBD2. V shed 7 bases, J shed 5 bases, and the junction held 11 bases outside the gene matches. The germline V gene has CDR1 MNHEY and CDR2 SVGAGI. This CDR3 is 15 amino acids long. CDR3 nucleotides: TGTGCCAGCACCCTACTAGCGGAAGAAAGAGATACGCAGTATTTT. It yields the protein CASTLLAEERDTQYF.

This clone has just a few counts. J is TRBJ2-7 and V is TRBV28; 7 bases map to TRBD1. Trimming took 1 base from V and 12 from J; bases not matched to a gene: 9. CDR1 and CDR2 (germline): MDHEN, SYDVKM. The length of the CDR3 is 13 residues. The CDR3 bases are TGTGCCAGCAGTTTATACCAGGGGGATGCGGCGTACTTC. This codes for CASSLYQGDAAYF.

This sequence joins TRBV4-2 and TRBJ1-1; no clear D. V was pared by 1 base and J by 4 bases, with 4 bases between. Per germline, CDR1 LGHNA and CDR2 YNFKEQ. CDR3 size: 12 residues. In nucleotides, the CDR3 is TGTGCCAGCAGCCAAGGAGCCACTGAAGCTTTCTTT. This codes for CASSQGATEAFF.

In its sample, this clone was seen a few times. This chain joins TRBV14 and TRBJ2-5; 9 bases map to TRBD1. The tail of the sequence fits TRBJ2-7 better, so the J call may be wrong. Germline-derived CDR1 and CDR2 are SGHDN and FVKESK. The CDR3 consists of 17 residues. DNA of the CDR3: TGTGCCAGCAGCCGGTTTATTTCCGGGACAGGGTTTGACGAGCAGTACTTC. Translating it yields CASSRFISGTGFDEQYF.

The chain has TRBV19 and TRBJ1-3; 7 bases agree with TRBD1. V lost 4 bases and J lost 4; bases outside the gene matches: 10. Per germline, CDR1 LNHDA and CDR2 SQIVND (reference sequence). CDR3 length equals 16 residues. CDR3 in DNA: TGTGCCAGTAGTAAAGGCGGACAGGTCCTCGGAAACACCATATATTTT. This encodes CASSKGGQVLGNTIYF.

Regarding this clone: An end of the junction does not agree with germline; a read error may underlie this. J is TRBJ1-2 and V is TRBV6-5, with TRBD1 identical over 10 bases. The CDR3 loop spans 14 amino acids. Germline assignment: CDR1 MNHEY and CDR2 SVGAGI. CDR3 sequence (DNA): TGTGCCAGCAGCCGGACAGGGGGATCCTATGGCTACCCCTTC. This translates into CASSRTGGSYGYPF.

The rearrangement links TRBV19 to TRBJ1-5; a weak D match, TRBD1 (6 bases). Trimming cost V 5 bases and J 3 bases, with 14 bases left between them. The CDR3 runs 15 residues. From germline, CDR1 is LNHDA and CDR2 SQIVND (reference sequence). For the CDR3, the DNA is TGTGCCAGTAGTTCCGGAGGACAGCTCAATCAGCCCCAGCATTTT. Amino acids: CASSSGGQLNQPQHF.

The V call is TRBV6-5, the J call TRBJ2-4; 9 bases fit TRBD1. V shed 5 bases, J shed 7 bases, and the junction held 6 bases outside the gene matches. This CDR3 is 14 amino acids long. Germline V gives CDR1 MNHEY, CDR2 SVGAGI. CDR3 sequence: CASSPLDRGNIQYF. The DNA of the CDR3 is TGTGCCAGCAGTCCCCTTGACAGGGGGAACATTCAGTACTTC.

The chain carries TRBV27 and TRBJ2-7; TRBD1 might be the D (5 bases). CDR3 length: 13 residues. Trimming stripped 6 bases from V and 3 bases from J, with 12 bases between. Germline assignment: CDR1 MNHEY and CDR2 SMNVEV (reference sequence). The CDR3 sequence is CASRLQGDYEQYF. Written as DNA, the CDR3 is TGTGCCAGCAGACTGCAGGGCGACTACGAGCAGTACTTC.

The rearrangement links TRBV6-5 to TRBJ1-2, with 7 bases lining up with TRBD1. Trimming removed 0 bases from V and 4 bases from J; junction bases left unmatched: 2. The CDR3 has 14 residues. Germline V CDR1 and CDR2: MNHEY, SVGAGI. The CDR3 loop reads CASSYSQGIYGYTF. The DNA for the CDR3 is TGTGCCAGCAGTTACTCACAGGGGATCTATGGCTACACCTTC.

The gene calls are TRBV4-2 and TRBJ2-2, with no clear D. Trimming pared 3 bases from V and 10 bases from J, leaving 6 bases between. Germline V gene sequence: CDR1 LGHNA, CDR2 YNFKEQ. This CDR3 has 11 residues. CDR3 loop: CASSHGEELFF. In DNA, the CDR3 is TGTGCCAGCAGCCATGGAGAGGAGCTGTTTTTT.

V is TRBV9 and J is TRBJ2-1; 8 nucleotides agree with TRBD2. Per germline, CDR1 SGDLS and CDR2 YYNGEE. The ends lost 4 bases at V and 1 base at J; junction bases unmatched: 10. The CDR3 totals 17 residues. DNA for the CDR3: TGTGCCAGCAGCATAGGGGCCAGCGGGGGTTCCTACAATGAGCAGTTCTTC. Translation: CASSIGASGGSYNEQFF.

This clone is a singleton in its sample. Other DNA sequences in this specimen translate into the identical CDR3. The CDR3 region has the DNA TGTGCCAGCTCACCCGGTACGGGGTCCTACGAGCAGTACTTC. Its protein is CASSPGTGSYEQYF. The gene calls are TRBV18 and TRBJ2-7; D might be TRBD2 (5 bases). The germline V gene has CDR1 KGHSH and CDR2 LQKENI. Between the trimmed V and J ends, which lost 3 bases and 1 base, there was a span of 10 bases. The CDR3 spans 14 residues.

CDR3 protein: CASSLGSGRPQRAYEQYF. The CDR3 nucleotides read TGTGCCAGCAGCTTAGGTAGCGGGAGGCCCCAGAGAGCCTACGAGCAGTACTTC. The chain links TRBV11-2 to TRBJ2-7; 10 bases agree with TRBD2. This CDR3 is built from 18 residues. V lost 1 base to trimming and J lost 2 bases; unmatched junction nucleotides: 11. Germline CDR1 and CDR2: SGHAT and FQNNGV.

V usage is TRBV4-1 and J usage is TRBJ2-1; TRBD1 is a possible D gene (5 bases). Germline V gene sequence: CDR1 MGHRA, CDR2 YSYEKL. Trimming cost V 0 bases and J 5 bases, with 11 bases left between them. The CDR3 is 15 residues long. CDR3 region: CASSQDQGYHNEQFF. In DNA, the CDR3 is TGCGCCAGCAGCCAAGACCAGGGCTACCACAATGAGCAGTTCTTC.

J is TRBJ1-1 and V is TRBV28, with D tentatively TRBD1 (5 bases). Trimming stripped 2 bases from V and 8 bases from J, with 15 bases between. The V gene's germline CDR1 is MDHEN and CDR2 SYDVKM. CDR3 length equals 14 residues. The CDR3 sequence: CASSLMTAKIEAFF. In DNA form, the CDR3 reads TGTGCCAGCAGTTTAATGACAGCAAAAATAGAAGCTTTCTTT.

The chain joins TRBV25-1 to TRBJ2-5; tentatively, D is TRBD1 (5 bases). Between the trimmed V and J ends, which lost 4 bases and 11 bases, there was a span of 11 bases. This CDR3 contains 11 residues. The germline V gene encodes CDR1 MGHDK and CDR2 SYGVNS. Here the CDR3 reads CASSGQGVQYF. Here the CDR3 DNA reads TGTGCCAGCAGTGGGCAGGGTGTTCAGTACTTC.

This sequence joins TRBV29-1 and TRBJ1-2, with a weak D call TRBD1 (6 bases). V was shortened by 6 bases and J by 4 bases, with 15 bases between the two germline ends. The CDR3 runs 13 residues. Germline CDR1 is SQVTM and CDR2 is ANQGSEA. The CDR3 DNA reads TGCAGCGTCTACGGACAGATGGGCTATGGCTACACCTTC. Its protein product is CSVYGQMGYGYTF. The whole variable domain, remainder taken from reference TRBV29-1 and TRBJ1-2, is SAVISQKPSRDICQRGTSLTIQCQVDSQVTMMFWYRQQPGQSLTLIATANQGSEATYESGFVIDKFPISRPNLTFSTLTVSNMSPEDSSIYLCSVYGQMGYGYTFGSGTRLTVV.

The chain uses TRBV29-1 and TRBJ2-7, with D possibly being TRBD1 (6 bases). This CDR3 has 14 amino acids. Trimming cost V 0 bases and J 5 bases, with 14 bases left between them. In germline, CDR1 is SQVTM, CDR2 ANQGSEA. This CDR3 reads CSVEDALQGDEQYF. Here the CDR3 DNA reads TGCAGCGTTGAAGATGCATTACAGGGAGACGAGCAGTACTTC.

V usage is TRBV19 and J usage is TRBJ1-5; 7 positions match TRBD1. Germline V gene lookup returns CDR1 LNHDA and CDR2 SQIVND (reference sequence). The CDR3 sequence is 14 residues long. V shed 6 bases, J shed 5 bases, and the junction held 7 bases outside the gene matches. The CDR3 coding sequence is TGTGCCAGTAGGACAGGGTCCTACCATCAGCCCCAGCATTTT. It translates to CASRTGSYHQPQHF.

DNA for the CDR3: TGTGCCAGCAGCTTAAGGACAAGCTCCTACGAGCAGTACTTC. Its translation: CASSLRTSSYEQYF. The chain employs TRBV11-1 and TRBJ2-7, with a tentative D call TRBD1 (5 bases). The V gene's germline CDR1 is SGHAT and CDR2 FQDESV (reference sequence). Trimming stripped 2 bases from V and 0 bases from J, with 8 bases between. CDR3 length: 14 amino acids.

This rearrangement joins TRBV5-1 to TRBJ2-3; D uncertain. CDR3 length equals 15 residues. Germline lookup yields CDR1 SGHRS and CDR2 YFSETQ. V was shortened by 1 base and J by 0 bases, with 9 bases between the two germline ends. This CDR3 is CASSLMAVSTDTQYF. The CDR3 nucleotides are TGCGCCAGCAGCTTGATGGCCGTCAGCACAGATACGCAGTATTTT.

The chain couples TRBV30 to TRBJ1-1, with D maybe TRBD1 (6 bases). V dropped 5 bases and J dropped 3 bases, with 13 bases sitting between them. Per the germline V gene, CDR1 is GTSNPN and CDR2 is SVGIG (reference sequence). The CDR3 is 13 residues long. Written as DNA, the CDR3 is TGTGCCTGGGACAGGTCGCGGGACACTGAAGCTTTCTTT. Protein product: CAWDRSRDTEAFF.

The chain joins TRBV6-5 to TRBJ2-3, with a possible D match to TRBD2 (5 bases). This CDR3 is 15 amino acids long. Germline V lookup: CDR1 MNHEY, CDR2 SVGAGI. Trimming pared 7 bases from V and 1 base from J, leaving 15 bases between. This CDR3 is CASTVRGAGTDTQYF. The CDR3 nucleotides read TGTGCCAGCACTGTTCGGGGTGCTGGCACAGATACGCAGTATTTT.

The table lists this clone with a few counts. The V and J genes are TRBV30 and TRBJ2-7; unclear D gene. CDR1 and CDR2 from the germline V gene are GTSNPN and SVGIG (reference sequence). There are 14 residues in the CDR3. The V end lost 2 bases, the J end lost 3 bases, and 14 bases lay between the germline ends. The CDR3 region is CAWSYSAGGYEQYF. The CDR3 DNA reads TGTGCCTGGAGTTATTCGGCAGGTGGCTACGAGCAGTACTTC.